These 5 T cell receptor beta chains share one sample of origin, sequenced in a study of blood T cell repertoires in COVID-19. The method was immunoSEQ multiplex PCR; TCRdb's version includes in-frame clones alone and lacks a portion of them. The table has 130,000 or so clones, about 80% seen once. Sequenced: PBMCs or T cells enriched from blood (not recorded which). These receptors originate from a middle-aged man with acute COVID-19.

This rearrangement joins TRBV5-1 to TRBJ2-5; D may be TRBD2 (6 bases). The V and J ends lost 2 bases and 5 bases respectively, with 16 bases between them. Germline loops: CDR1 SGHRS, CDR2 YFSETQ. The length of the CDR3 is 15 residues. CDR3 loop: CASSLRQPAGETQYF. In nucleotides, the CDR3 is TGCGCCAGCAGCTTAAGACAACCCGCGGGGGAGACCCAGTACTTC.

This clone has a single count. The chain combines TRBV7-9 with TRBJ2-7; D remains unclear. Looked up from germline, CDR1 is SEHNR and CDR2 is FQNEAQ (reference sequence). The CDR3 consists of 11 residues. V lost 4 bases to trimming and J lost 3 bases, with 4 bases between them. The CDR3 DNA reads TGTGCCAGCAGCTCGTACTACGAGCAGTACTTC. It is translated as CASSSYYEQYF.

The genes are TRBV6-6 and TRBJ1-5; tentative D call: TRBD1 (6 bases). CDR3 length equals 14 residues. Trimming took 5 bases from V and 3 from J, leaving 11 bases between them. The V gene's germline CDR1 is MNHNY and CDR2 SVGAGI (reference sequence). In DNA, the CDR3 is TGTGCCAGCAGTGTGCGACAGGTCAATCAGCCCCAGCATTTT. Its protein is CASSVRQVNQPQHF.

V usage is TRBV3-1 (or the pseudogene TRBV3-2) and J usage is TRBJ1-3; 7 nucleotides match TRBD1. Germline V gives CDR1 LGHDT, CDR2 YNNKEL (reference sequence). The CDR3 runs 14 residues. V gave up 5 bases and J gave up 2 bases; unmatched junction bases: 3. This CDR3 reads CASSDGQAGNTIYF. CDR3 DNA sequence: TGTGCCAGCAGCGATGGACAGGCTGGAAACACCATATATTTT.

V and J are TRBV6-5 and TRBJ2-1; 10 bases are a match to TRBD1. Per germline, CDR1 MNHEY and CDR2 SVGAGI. After removal of 6 bases from V and 4 bases from J, the junction contained 3 bases not matched to a gene. This CDR3 has 14 residues. The CDR3 loop is CASRGTGEYNEQFF. The CDR3 DNA reads as TGTGCCAGCAGAGGGACAGGGGAGTACAATGAGCAGTTCTTC.